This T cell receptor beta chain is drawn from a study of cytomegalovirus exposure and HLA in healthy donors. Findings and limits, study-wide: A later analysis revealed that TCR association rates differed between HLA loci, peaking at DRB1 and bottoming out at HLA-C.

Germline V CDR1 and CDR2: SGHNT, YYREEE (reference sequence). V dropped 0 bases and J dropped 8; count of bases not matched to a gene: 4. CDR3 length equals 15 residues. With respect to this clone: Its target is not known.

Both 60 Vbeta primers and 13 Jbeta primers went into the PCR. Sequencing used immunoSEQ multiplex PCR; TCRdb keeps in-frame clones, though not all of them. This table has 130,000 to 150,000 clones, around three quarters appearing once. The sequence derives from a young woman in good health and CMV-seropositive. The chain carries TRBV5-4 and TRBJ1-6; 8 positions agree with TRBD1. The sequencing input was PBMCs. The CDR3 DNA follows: TGTGCCAGCAGCTTGGATGACAGGGGATATTCACCCCTCCACTTT. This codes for CASSLDDRGYSPLHF.